This T cell receptor (beta chain) was sequenced in a study of molecular identifiers for immune sequencing clone quantification. In this sample, this clonotype turned up a few times. A single record per CDR3 protein comes from TCRdb applying MiXCR to the PCR reads. The sample has roughly 300,000 distinct CDR3 sequences, roughly 23% seen once. CDR3 length: 14 residues. With 6 bases clipped from V and 7 bases from J, the junction kept 7 bases outside the gene matches. Germline V gives CDR1 LNHNV, CDR2 YYDKDF (reference sequence). Naive CD8 libraries came from around 18,000 to 910,000 sorted cells with 10%, 30% or 50% RNA. Naive CD8 T cells were picked out by sorting for CD8+CD4-CCR7+CD45RA+.

V gene TRBV15 combines with J gene TRBJ1-4; 8 bases line up with TRBD1. The material sequenced was naive CD8+ T cells from blood, with Jurkat cell RNA spiked in. Noted subset: FACS-sorted CD8+CD4-CCR7+CD45RA+ naive T cells. The sequence was obtained from a human donor in good health. Some libraries in this study had Jurkat cell RNA spiked in. As DNA, the CDR3 is TGTGCCACCAGTTCCGGGACAGGCAGTGAAAAACTGTTTTTT. Translation: CATSSGTGSEKLFF. The full variable domain, rest sourced from reference TRBV15 and TRBJ1-4, is DAMVIQNPRYQVTQFGKPVTLSCSQTLNHNVMYWYQQKSSQAPKLLFHYYDKDFNNEADTPDNFQSRRPNTSFCFLDIRSPGLGDTAMYLCATSSGTGSEKLFFGSGTQLSVL.